The present TCR beta chain was sequenced within a study of CD8 T cells in ankylosing spondylitis. Findings of the study overall: Blood from ankylosing spondylitis patients appeared to carry a characteristic roughly 8-variant TCR beta motif.

This clonotype appeared a few times. The antigen remains unidentified. The CDR3 extends over 11 amino acids. V lost 4 bases to trimming and J lost 2 bases, with 5 bases between them. Germline-derived CDR1 and CDR2 are SQVTM and ANQGSEA. Preparation of TCR beta libraries was done by quantitative 5'-RACE with molecular barcodes. TCRdb re-called the 5' RACE reads with MiXCR, one entry per CDR3 protein. The sample has fewer than 250,000 distinct CDR3 sequences, about 18% seen once. The rearrangement links TRBV29-1 to TRBJ1-1; the D is unclear. The specimen was blood, either unsorted or a sorted T cell fraction (not recorded which). The source is a male donor with ankylosing spondylitis. The CDR3 loop is CSVVVNTEAFF. The CDR3 DNA is TGCAGCGTTGTGGTTAACACTGAAGCTTTCTTT.